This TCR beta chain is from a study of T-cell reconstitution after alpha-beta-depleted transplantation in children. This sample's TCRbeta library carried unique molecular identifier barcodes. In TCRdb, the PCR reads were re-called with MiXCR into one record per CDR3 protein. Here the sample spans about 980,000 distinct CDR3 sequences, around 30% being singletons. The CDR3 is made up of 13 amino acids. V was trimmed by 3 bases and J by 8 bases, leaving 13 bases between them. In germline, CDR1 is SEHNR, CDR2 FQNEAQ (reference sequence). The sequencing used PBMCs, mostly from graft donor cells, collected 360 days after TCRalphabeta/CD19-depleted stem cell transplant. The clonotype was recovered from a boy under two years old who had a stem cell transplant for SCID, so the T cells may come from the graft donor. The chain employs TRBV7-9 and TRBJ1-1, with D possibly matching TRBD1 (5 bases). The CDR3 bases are TGTGCCAGCAGCTTTACCGGGACCGACGAAGCTTTCTTT. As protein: CASSFTGTDEAFF.